These 21 T cell receptor beta chains originate from one sample sequenced in a study of control samples from healthy donors and cancer patients. The repertoire was sequenced with immunoSEQ multiplex PCR; TCRdb's copy has only in-frame clones and lacks some. The data hold 160,000 or so clones, with 93% observed a single time. The sequencing sample was made of blood. All receptors derive from a man aged 50 to 60 in good health.

The V and J genes are TRBV2 and TRBJ2-7, with D perhaps matching TRBD1 (6 bases). Germline lookup yields CDR1 SNHLY and CDR2 FYNNEI. Trimming stripped 3 bases from V and 6 bases from J, with 15 bases between. CDR3 length: 14 amino acids. The CDR3 loop reads CASSELGTIPEQYF. The CDR3 region has the DNA TGTGCCAGCAGTGAGTTGGGGACAATACCCGAGCAGTACTTC.

This clone was detected only once. The V and J genes are TRBV19 and TRBJ2-2, with D possibly being TRBD2 (5 bases). The CDR3 extends over 16 amino acids. Germline CDR1 and CDR2: LNHDA and SQIVND (reference sequence). V lost 1 base and J 5 bases, leaving 14 bases between the germline ends. CDR3 sequence reads: CASSIGSGSATGELFF. DNA for the CDR3: TGTGCCAGTAGTATAGGGTCGGGGTCGGCTACCGGGGAGCTGTTTTTT. Complete variable domain (other parts from reference TRBV19 and TRBJ2-2): DGGITQSPKYLFRKEGQNVTLSCEQNLNHDAMYWYRQDPGQGLRLIYYSQIVNDFQKGDIAEGYSVSREKKESFPLTVTSAQKNPTAFYLCASSIGSGSATGELFFGEGSRLTVL.

The chain employs TRBV28 and TRBJ1-5, with TRBD1 identical over 9 bases. The CDR3 is 16 residues long. Germline V gene data show CDR1 as MDHEN and CDR2 as SYDVKM. The trim removed 5 bases at V and 9 bases at J, leaving 14 bases unmatched. The CDR3 loop is CASSTPDRGPVRPQHF. As DNA, the CDR3 is TGTGCCAGCAGTACCCCGGACAGGGGTCCTGTCAGGCCCCAGCATTTT.

The chain uses TRBV10-3 and TRBJ1-6; TRBD1 matches 7 bases. V lost 4 bases to trimming and J lost 6 bases; unmatched junction nucleotides: 6. CDR1 and CDR2 from the germline V gene are ENHRY and SYGVKD. CDR3 length: 15 amino acids. The DNA for the CDR3 is TGTGCCATCAGTGCGTCCGGGACAGCTAATTCACCCCTCCACTTT. Its translation: CAISASGTANSPLHF.

As concerns this clone: The junction departs from the called germline gene at one end, perhaps through a read error. The V and J genes are TRBV15 and TRBJ2-1; 8 bases are a match to TRBD1. Germline assignment: CDR1 LNHNV and CDR2 YYDKDF (reference sequence). This CDR3 is 13 amino acids long. The CDR3 loop is CATTRQGNSGQFF. The CDR3, as DNA: TGTGCCACCACCAGACAGGGGAATTCGGGGCAGTTCTTC.

This chain connects TRBV6-4 to TRBJ2-3; 10 nucleotides line up with TRBD2. Germline values: CDR1 MRHNA, CDR2 SNTAGT. Trimming took 6 bases from V and 6 from J; bases not matched to a gene: 9. The CDR3 has 15 amino acids. The CDR3 loop reads CASSAGTSAGDTQYF. DNA of the CDR3: TGTGCCAGCAGCGCTGGGACTAGCGCGGGTGATACGCAGTATTTT.

The chain combines TRBV7-6 with TRBJ2-2; weak D call: TRBD2 (5 bases). Germline V lookup: CDR1 SGHVS, CDR2 FNYEAQ. V shed 1 base and J shed 1 base, with 10 bases lying between them. This CDR3 region has 16 residues. The CDR3 coding sequence is TGTGCCAGCAGCTTAGGGCTAGCCCGGAACACCGGGGAGCTGTTTTTT. Encoded protein: CASSLGLARNTGELFF.

The chain has TRBV9 and TRBJ2-7; the match to TRBD1 covers 10 bases. The J segment lost 6 bases and the V segment lost 5 bases, leaving 11 bases of the junction unmatched. Germline V CDR1 and CDR2: SGDLS, YYNGEE. This CDR3 is built from 15 residues. CDR3 sequence reads: CASSSTGGAGAEQYF. CDR3 nucleotide sequence: TGTGCCAGCAGTTCGACAGGGGGCGCTGGGGCCGAGCAGTACTTC.

The rearrangement joins TRBV27 to TRBJ2-1, with 10 bases identical to TRBD2. This CDR3 has 15 residues. Per germline, CDR1 MNHEY and CDR2 SMNVEV (reference sequence). Unmatched junction bases numbered 6, after V lost 8 bases and J lost 2 bases. CDR3 coding DNA: TGTGCCAGCTCTCGAGCGGGGGGGACCTACAATGAGCAGTTCTTC. Its translation is CASSRAGGTYNEQFF.

This chain connects TRBV30 to TRBJ1-2; D gene ambiguous. Germline V gene sequence: CDR1 GTSNPN, CDR2 SVGIG (reference sequence). V gave up 0 bases and J gave up 8 bases, with 7 bases separating them. This CDR3 contains 11 residues. CDR3 residues: CAWSVIGGYTF. The CDR3, as DNA: TGTGCCTGGAGTGTGATTGGAGGCTACACCTTC.

The CDR3 sequence: CASSQVVRVGYTF. CDR3 nucleotide sequence: TGCGCCAGCAGCCAAGTAGTCAGGGTTGGCTACACCTTC. This chain uses TRBV4-1 with TRBJ1-2; tentative D call: TRBD1 (5 bases). V lost 1 base and J lost 7, with 10 bases in between. Germline CDR1 reads MGHRA; CDR2 reads YSYEKL. CDR3 length: 13 amino acids.

The CDR3 sequence: CASSKDGSPSGLTSEQYF. The CDR3 nucleotides are TGTGCCAGCAGCAAAGACGGCAGCCCTTCGGGACTAACAAGCGAGCAGTACTTC. The V gene is TRBV21-1, the J gene TRBJ2-7; TRBD2, the table's D call, lacks a check against the DNA. TRBV21-1 is reported as a pseudogene. The CDR3 has 18 residues.

V usage is TRBV6-2 or TRBV6-3 and J usage is TRBJ1-1, with D possibly TRBD1 on 5 matching bases. The length of the CDR3 is 12 residues. Germline loops: CDR1 MNHEY, CDR2 SVGEGT. V shed 0 bases and J shed 11 bases, with 10 bases lying between them. In DNA, the CDR3 is TGTGCCAGCAGTTACTCCAGGGAGGGGGCTTTCTTT. Translating gives CASSYSREGAFF.

Comments on this clone: The same CDR3 can be traced to other DNA sequences in this sample. The chain combines TRBV7-9 with TRBJ2-7; weak D call: TRBD1 (6 bases). Trimming took off 5 bases at V and 3 bases at J, with 8 bases between the two ends. This CDR3 is 12 amino acids long. Germline V gene lookup returns CDR1 SEHNR and CDR2 FQNEAQ (reference sequence). As DNA, the CDR3 is TGTGCCAGCAGCCTACAGGGCTACGAGCAGTACTTC. This translates into CASSLQGYEQYF.

DNA for the CDR3: TGTGCCAGCAGCTTAAACTCCGGACCGAAAAATTCACCCCTCCACTTT. Its protein product is CASSLNSGPKNSPLHF. The chain has TRBV7-9 and TRBJ1-6; D unclear. From germline, CDR1 is SEHNR and CDR2 FQNEAQ (reference sequence). Trimming took 2 bases from V and 7 from J, leaving 15 bases between them. The CDR3 covers 16 residues.

The rearrangement uses TRBV6-1 and TRBJ2-3; D uncertain. The germline V gene encodes CDR1 MNHNS and CDR2 SASEGT. This CDR3 spans 14 amino acids. Between the trimmed V and J ends, which lost 0 bases and 4 bases, there was a span of 8 bases. CDR3 residues: CASSEAPGSDTQYF. The DNA of the CDR3 is TGTGCCAGCAGTGAAGCTCCCGGGTCAGATACGCAGTATTTT.

The chain carries TRBV5-1 and TRBJ2-3; no reliable D call. The germline gives CDR1 SGHRS, CDR2 YFSETQ. The CDR3 has 14 residues. The germline V and J ends were trimmed by 3 bases and 9 bases, with 17 bases remaining between them. CDR3 coding DNA: TGCGCCAGCAGCTCCGGGCGGATAGGTAGAACGCAGTATTTT. Translating it yields CASSSGRIGRTQYF.

V and J are TRBV10-3 and TRBJ1-4; a possible D gene is TRBD1 (6 bases). V was cut by 8 bases and J by 4 bases, with 11 bases left in between. This CDR3 has 13 amino acids. Looked up from germline, CDR1 is ENHRY and CDR2 is SYGVKD. Here the CDR3 DNA reads TGTGCCATCGCAGGGGACTTTAATGAAAAACTGTTTTTT. Amino acids: CAIAGDFNEKLFF.

The CDR3 nucleotides are TGTGCCAGCAAGGGAGGCCACTCCTCAAACGTCCTGACTTTC. It translates to CASKGGHSSNVLTF. This chain joins TRBV28 and TRBJ2-6; possibly TRBD2 for D (6 bases). V was shortened by 7 bases and J by 10 bases, with 17 bases between the two germline ends. CDR1 and CDR2 (germline): MDHEN, SYDVKM. The CDR3 consists of 14 residues.

The chain links TRBV28 to TRBJ2-3; possible D gene TRBD2, 5 bases. This CDR3 is built from 12 residues. Germline CDR1 is MDHEN and CDR2 is SYDVKM. The V end lost 7 bases, the J end lost 5 bases, and 10 bases lay between the germline ends. The chain's CDR3 is CASISGKDTQYF. CDR3 coding DNA: TGTGCCAGCATCTCCGGGAAAGATACGCAGTATTTT.

The chain carries TRBV28 and TRBJ2-7, with D maybe TRBD2 (5 bases). The CDR3 sequence is 14 residues long. Trimming left V 2 bases short and J 3 bases short, with 11 bases between. Per the germline V gene, CDR1 is MDHEN and CDR2 is SYDVKM. CDR3 loop: CASSLESGFYEQYF. Written as DNA, the CDR3 is TGTGCCAGCAGTTTAGAGAGCGGATTCTACGAGCAGTACTTC.